A selection of T cell receptor beta chains follows, all from one sample in a study of control samples from healthy donors and cancer patients. Profiling relied on immunoSEQ multiplex PCR, and the TCRdb table lists in-frame clones only, not all of them. The sample lists about 120,000 clones, 80% to 95% occurring once. Sequenced input: blood. Source of these receptors: a woman younger than 35 in good health. Both conserved end residues are part of each CDR3. D genes are given only for firm matches. Expanded clones are given a class, and other clones once, few, many or no size at all.

TRBJ1-2 | NA | TRBV14 | NA | CASSQDARKSLNYGYTF | TGTGCCAGCAGCCAAGACGCTCGGAAGAGCCTAAACTATGGCTACACCTTC
TRBJ2-2 | NA | TRBV3-1/TRBV3-2 | NA | CASSHGGGELFF | TGTGCCAGCAGCCACGGAGGGGGGGAGCTGTTTTTT
TRBJ1-1 | NA | TRBV5-1 | NA | CASSLWGAGGGTEAFF | TGCGCCAGCAGCTTGTGGGGAGCGGGGGGCGGCACTGAAGCTTTCTTT
TRBJ2-2 | NA | TRBV21-1 | NA | CASSKGAGGDGELFF | TGTGCCAGCAGCAAAGGAGCAGGGGGGGACGGGGAGCTGTTTTTT
TRBJ2-2 | NA | TRBV5-1 | NA | CASSMASRRGAVF | TGCGCCAGCAGCATGGCGTCCAGGCGGGGAGCTGTTTTT
TRBJ2-5 | NA | TRBV28 | NA | CASSLGWETQYF | TGTGCCAGCAGTTTAGGTTGGGAGACCCAGTACTTC
TRBJ1-1 | NA | TRBV6-6 | NA | CASSYQHMNTEAFF | TGTGCCAGCAGTTACCAGCACATGAACACTGAAGCTTTCTTT
TRBJ2-7 | NA | TRBV13 | NA | CASTLGGQRYEQYF | TGTGCCAGCACCCTCGGGGGACAGCGATACGAGCAGTACTTC
TRBJ1-2 | TRBD1 | TRBV18 | NA | CASSSNRGDYGYTF | TGTGCCAGCTCATCCAACAGGGGAGACTATGGCTACACCTTC
TRBJ2-3 | NA | TRBV24-1 | NA | CATSARGQGVDTQYF | TGTGCCACCAGTGCCAGGGGTCAAGGGGTAGATACGCAGTATTTT
TRBJ2-7 | TRBD2 | TRBV7-2 | once | CASSLVRTSGYEQYF | TGTGCCAGCAGCTTAGTTCGGACTAGCGGATACGAGCAGTACTTC
TRBJ2-2 | NA | TRBV6-4 | NA | CASSDTGASNTGELFF | TGTGCCAGCAGTGACACCGGGGCCTCGAACACCGGGGAGCTGTTTTTT
TRBJ2-7 | TRBD2 | TRBV7-9 | NA | CTSPTWGGPLPSYEQYF | TGTACCAGTCCGACATGGGGGGGACCCCTTCCCTCCTACGAGCAGTACTTC
TRBJ2-5 | TRBD2 | TRBV20-1 | NA | CSASHSGGAGETQYF | TGCAGTGCTAGTCATAGCGGGGGGGCCGGGGAGACCCAGTACTTC
TRBJ2-7 | NA | TRBV12-5 | NA | CASGLVQPGTYEQYF | TGTGCTAGTGGTTTGGTACAACCAGGGACCTACGAGCAGTACTTC
TRBJ1-1 | TRBD1 | TRBV3-1/TRBV3-2 | few | CASSHTGVEAFF | TGTGCCAGCAGCCACACAGGGGTTGAAGCTTTCTTT
TRBJ1-3 | NA | TRBV3-1/TRBV3-2 | NA | CASSQLERNTIYF | TGTGCCAGCAGCCAATTGGAGCGAAACACCATATATTTT
TRBJ2-3 | NA | TRBV12-3/TRBV12-4 | NA | CASSLDRRGTQYF | TGTGCCAGCAGTCTCGACCGGAGGGGTACGCAGTATTTT
TRBJ2-1 | NA | TRBV30 | NA | CAWSRGATYNEQFF | TGTGCCTGGAGTAGGGGCGCAACCTACAATGAGCAGTTCTTC
TRBJ2-1 | TRBD2 | TRBV7-3 | once | CASSLISGGADEQFF | TGTGCCAGCAGCTTAATTAGCGGGGGGGCCGATGAGCAGTTCTTC
TRBJ1-1 | NA | TRBV25-1 | NA | CASSEPGWTADEAFF | TGTGCCAGCAGTGAACCAGGTTGGACAGCCGATGAAGCTTTCTTT
TRBJ2-3 | NA | TRBV7-3 | NA | CASSPGHRPDTQYF | TGTGCCAGCAGCCCCGGACACCGACCAGATACGCAGTATTTT
TRBJ1-1 | NA | TRBV28 | NA | CASSFLPSSTEAFF | TGTGCCAGCAGTTTTCTCCCCAGTTCCACTGAAGCTTTCTTT
TRBJ2-2 | TRBD2 | TRBV4-3 | NA | CASSQAGTSGRAAGELFF | TGCGCCAGCAGCCAAGCAGGGACTAGCGGGAGGGCCGCCGGGGAGCTGTTTTTT
TRBJ1-1 | NA | TRBV6-5 | NA | CASRTEMNTEAFF | TGTGCCAGCCGGACAGAAATGAACACTGAAGCTTTCTTT
TRBJ2-7 | NA | TRBV11-2 | few | CASSLTDGQGKQYF | TGTGCCAGCAGCTTAACTGATGGTCAGGGCAAGCAGTACTTC
TRBJ1-1 | TRBD1 | TRBV7-2 | NA | CASSFIGQGTEAFF | TGTGCCAGCAGCTTCATCGGACAGGGAACTGAAGCTTTCTTT
TRBJ2-7 | NA | TRBV28 | NA | CASSFKQVGFYEQYF | TGTGCCAGCAGTTTTAAACAGGTCGGGTTTTACGAGCAGTACTTC
TRBJ2-7 | TRBD1 | TRBV5-8 | once | CASSWDRALGWYF | TGTGCCAGCAGCTGGGACAGGGCTTTGGGTTGGTACTTC
TRBJ1-3 | NA | TRBV5-1 | NA | CASRVGTSGNTIYF | TGCGCCAGCAGGGTAGGGACCTCTGGAAACACCATATATTTT
TRBJ2-2 | TRBD2 | TRBV4-3 | NA | CASSQDRGGRTGELFF | TGCGCCAGCAGCCAAGATCGGGGGGGCCGGACCGGGGAGCTGTTTTTT
TRBJ1-2 | TRBD1 | TRBV5-1 | NA | CASSQDRGRGYGYTF | TGCGCCAGCAGCCAGGACAGGGGGCGCGGCTATGGCTACACCTTC
TRBJ2-3 | NA | TRBV25-1 | NA | CASSARGNTQYF | TGTGCCAGCAGTGCCCGGGGAAATACGCAGTATTTT
TRBJ2-6 | NA | TRBV6-6 | NA | CASSDGGPGANVLTF | TGTGCCAGCAGCGACGGGGGGCCTGGGGCCAACGTCCTGACTTTC
TRBJ1-2 | TRBD1 | TRBV5-1 | NA | CASSLTGEYGYTF | TGCGCCAGCAGCTTGACAGGGGAGTATGGCTACACCTTC
TRBJ2-3 | TRBD2 | TRBV24-1 | NA | CATSENFGRVPDTQYF | TGTGCCACCAGTGAAAATTTCGGGAGGGTTCCAGATACGCAGTATTTT
TRBJ2-1 | TRBD2 | TRBV6-5 | NA | CASRDYVRYNEQFF | TGTGCCAGCCGGGACTACGTCCGATACAATGAGCAGTTCTTC
TRBJ1-2 | TRBD1 | TRBV19 | NA | CASSIPHRQGAVDYGYTF | TGTGCCAGTAGTATACCCCATCGACAGGGGGCAGTTGACTATGGCTACACCTTC